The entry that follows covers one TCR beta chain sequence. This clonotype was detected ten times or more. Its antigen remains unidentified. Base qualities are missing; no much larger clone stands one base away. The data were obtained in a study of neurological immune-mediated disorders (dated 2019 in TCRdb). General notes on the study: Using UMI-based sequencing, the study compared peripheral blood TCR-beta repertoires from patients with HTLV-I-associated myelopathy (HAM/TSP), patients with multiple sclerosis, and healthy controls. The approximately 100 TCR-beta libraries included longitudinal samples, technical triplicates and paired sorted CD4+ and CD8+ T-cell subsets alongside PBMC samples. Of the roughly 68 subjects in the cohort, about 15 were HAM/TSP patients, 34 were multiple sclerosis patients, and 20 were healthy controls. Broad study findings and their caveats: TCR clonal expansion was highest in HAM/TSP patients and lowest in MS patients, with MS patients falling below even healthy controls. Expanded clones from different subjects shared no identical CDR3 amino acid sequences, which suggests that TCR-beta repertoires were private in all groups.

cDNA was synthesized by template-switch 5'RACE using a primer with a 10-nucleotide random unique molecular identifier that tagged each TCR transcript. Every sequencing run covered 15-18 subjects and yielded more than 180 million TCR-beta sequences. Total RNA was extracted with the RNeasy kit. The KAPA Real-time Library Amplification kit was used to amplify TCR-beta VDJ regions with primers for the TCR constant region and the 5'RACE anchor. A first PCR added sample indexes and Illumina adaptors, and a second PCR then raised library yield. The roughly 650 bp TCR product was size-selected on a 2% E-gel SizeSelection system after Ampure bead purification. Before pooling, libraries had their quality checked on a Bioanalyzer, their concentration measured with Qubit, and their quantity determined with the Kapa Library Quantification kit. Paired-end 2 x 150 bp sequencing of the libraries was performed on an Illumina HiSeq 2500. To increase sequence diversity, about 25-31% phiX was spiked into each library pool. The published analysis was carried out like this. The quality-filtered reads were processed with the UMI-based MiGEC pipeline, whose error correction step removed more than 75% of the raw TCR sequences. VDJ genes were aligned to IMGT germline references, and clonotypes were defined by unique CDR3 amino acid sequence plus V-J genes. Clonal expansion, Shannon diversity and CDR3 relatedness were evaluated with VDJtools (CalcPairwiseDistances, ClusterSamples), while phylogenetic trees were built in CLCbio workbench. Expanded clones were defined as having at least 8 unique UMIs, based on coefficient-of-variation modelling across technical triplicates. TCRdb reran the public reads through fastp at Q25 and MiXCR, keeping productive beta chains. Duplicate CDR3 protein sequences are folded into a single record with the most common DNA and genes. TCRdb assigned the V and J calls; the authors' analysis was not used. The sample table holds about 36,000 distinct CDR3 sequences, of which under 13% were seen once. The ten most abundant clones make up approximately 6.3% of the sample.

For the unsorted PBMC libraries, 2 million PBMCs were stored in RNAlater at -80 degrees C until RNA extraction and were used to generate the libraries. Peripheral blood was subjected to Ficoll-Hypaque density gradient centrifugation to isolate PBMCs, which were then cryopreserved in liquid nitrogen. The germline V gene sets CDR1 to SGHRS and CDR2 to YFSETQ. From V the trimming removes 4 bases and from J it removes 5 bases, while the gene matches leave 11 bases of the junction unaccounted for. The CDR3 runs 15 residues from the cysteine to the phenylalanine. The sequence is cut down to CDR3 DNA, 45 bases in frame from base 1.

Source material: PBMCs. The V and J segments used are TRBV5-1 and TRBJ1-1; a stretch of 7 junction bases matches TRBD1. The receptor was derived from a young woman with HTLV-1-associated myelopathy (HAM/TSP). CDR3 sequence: CASSPGPQGWTEAFF. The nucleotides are TGCGCCAGCAGCCCTGGACCACAGGGGTGGACTGAAGCTTTCTTT.